One TCR beta chain is described in this entry. The CDR3 totals 19 residues. Germline CDR1 reads SGHAT; CDR2 reads FQNNGV. The junction had 11 bases not matched to a gene; V was cut back by 4 bases and J by 2 bases. These data are taken from a study of CD8 T cells in Susac syndrome. About the research overall: When their blood was taken, the Susac syndrome patients had either not yet had any therapy, were taking corticosteroids, or were taking intravenous immunoglobulin alone.

With random hexamers, roughly 0.45 to 1 ug RNA was reverse transcribed. With immunoSEQ multiplex PCR, TCR beta CDR3 was amplified across 54 Vbeta and 13 Jbeta. MiXCR was run by TCRdb on the immunoSEQ multiplex PCR reads, yielding one entry per CDR3 protein. Of about 240,000 distinct CDR3 sequences listed, 96% are singletons. TCR beta sequencing covered blood CD8+ and CD4+ T cells. Negative magnetic isolation gave CD8+ and CD4+ cells; FACS enriched CD8+ TEMRA. The V call is TRBV11-2, the J call TRBJ2-6, with 10 positions matching TRBD1. Sequences were obtained from CD4+ T cells from PBMCs. This receptor was obtained from a human donor with Susac syndrome. The CDR3 nucleotides read TGTGCCAGCAGCTCCCTTTCGGGGACAGGGGTAGCTGGGGCCAACGTCCTGACTTTC. Its protein product is CASSSLSGTGVAGANVLTF.